The 23 T cell receptor beta chains listed next were all sequenced from one sample in a study of control samples from healthy donors and cancer patients. Clones were read by immunoSEQ multiplex PCR, and TCRdb kept only the in-frame ones, dropping some. This sample has about 79,000 clones; 93% occur once, and the top ten carry 1.3%. Sequenced sample: PBMCs. These receptors were obtained from a woman aged 40 to 50 with lung cancer.

V and J are TRBV27 and TRBJ1-2; no definite D call. CDR3 length: 13 amino acids. Germline CDR1 MNHEY, CDR2 SMNVEV (reference sequence). Trimming took 2 bases from V and 4 from J, leaving 8 bases between them. The CDR3: CASSLGQSYGYTF. As DNA, the CDR3 is TGTGCCAGCAGTTTAGGGCAGAGCTATGGCTACACCTTC.

The V and J genes are TRBV24-1 and TRBJ2-5; D ambiguous. The V end lost 9 bases, the J end lost 2 bases, and 12 bases lay between the germline ends. This CDR3 contains 13 residues. The germline CDR1 and CDR2 sequences are KGHDR and SFDVKD. The CDR3 DNA sequence: TGTGCCACCGCATCAAAGGAGCAAGAGACCCAGTACTTC. It encodes CATASKEQETQYF.

This sequence joins TRBV5-6 and TRBJ2-3, with D maybe TRBD1 (5 bases). V was clipped by 4 bases and J by 2 bases, with 14 bases between them. This CDR3 region has 15 residues. Germline-derived CDR1 and CDR2 are SGHDT and YYEEEE. Written as DNA, the CDR3 is TGTGCCAGCAGCGCCAGGGAAATACTCACAGATACGCAGTATTTT. Its translation is CASSAREILTDTQYF.

The rearrangement links TRBV10-3 to TRBJ2-2, with 8 nucleotides matching TRBD1. With V trimmed by 6 bases and J by 4 bases, 7 bases remained unmatched. The V gene's germline CDR1 is ENHRY and CDR2 SYGVKD. This CDR3 is 15 amino acids long. CDR3 in amino acids: CAISETGEITGELFF. The CDR3 DNA is TGTGCCATCAGCGAGACAGGGGAAATCACCGGGGAGCTGTTTTTT.

The CDR3 DNA reads as TGTGCCAGCAGCCAGGGGGGGAGGACAGGGAACACCGGGGAGCTGTTTTTT. This sequence encodes CASSQGGRTGNTGELFF. The chain employs TRBV3-1 (or the pseudogene TRBV3-2) and TRBJ2-2, with D possibly called TRBD1 or TRBD2 (7 bases each). The CDR3 length is 17 residues. Looked up from germline, CDR1 is LGHDT and CDR2 is YNNKEL (reference sequence). With 3 bases removed from V and 1 base from J, the gap between germline ends came to 15 bases.

V is TRBV29-1 and J is TRBJ1-2, with 7 nucleotides matching TRBD1. Looked up from germline, CDR1 is SQVTM and CDR2 is ANQGSEA. This CDR3 is built from 11 residues. The trim removed 5 bases at V and 8 bases at J, leaving 5 bases unmatched. The CDR3 DNA reads TGCAGCGTTACAGGGGAATTAGGCTACACCTTC. It codes for CSVTGELGYTF.

The V gene is TRBV11-2, the J gene TRBJ1-1; no clear D gene. Trimming stripped 7 bases from V and 0 bases from J, with 12 bases between. Germline lookup yields CDR1 SGHAT and CDR2 FQNNGV. The CDR3 loop spans 14 amino acids. The CDR3 loop is CASTLGRMNTEAFF. The CDR3 coding sequence is TGTGCCAGCACCCTAGGACGGATGAACACTGAAGCTTTCTTT. Full variable domain (remainder filled in from reference TRBV11-2 and TRBJ1-1): EAGVAQSPRYKIIEKRQSVAFWCNPISGHATLYWYQQILGQGPKLLIQFQNNGVVDDSQLPKDRFSAERLKGVDSTLKIQPAKLEDSAVYLCASTLGRMNTEAFFGQGTRLTVV.

The rearrangement uses TRBV29-1 and TRBJ2-3; the match to TRBD2 covers 7 bases. With V trimmed by 7 bases and J by 1 base, 8 bases remained unmatched. The CDR3 runs 14 residues. Germline assignment: CDR1 SQVTM and CDR2 ANQGSEA. The CDR3 protein is CSAPGLAGTDTQYF. The CDR3 coding sequence is TGCAGCGCCCCTGGGCTAGCGGGCACAGATACGCAGTATTTT.

The chain carries TRBV2 and TRBJ2-3, with TRBD2 matching 7 bases. Looked up from germline, CDR1 is SNHLY and CDR2 is FYNNEI. The CDR3 contains 12 residues. With 7 bases clipped from V and 4 bases from J, the junction kept 2 bases outside the gene matches. As DNA, the CDR3 is TGTGCCAGCATCCTAGCGGCAGATACGCAGTATTTT. As protein: CASILAADTQYF.

The rearrangement uses TRBV25-1 and TRBJ1-5; D not resolved. V lost 0 bases and J lost 0, with 3 bases in between. The CDR3 length is 14 residues. Germline values: CDR1 MGHDK, CDR2 SYGVNS. The CDR3 sequence is CASSEYYSNQPQHF. CDR3 DNA: TGTGCCAGCAGTGAATATTATAGCAATCAGCCCCAGCATTTT.

This chain links TRBV19 with TRBJ2-1; 7 positions agree with TRBD2. In germline, CDR1 is LNHDA, CDR2 SQIVND (reference sequence). Germline trimming cut 6 bases from V and 2 bases from J; bases unmatched to any gene: 10. This CDR3 region has 16 residues. The CDR3 nucleotides are TGTGCCAGTAGGCACATTGCTGGGGGGGCCTACAATGAGCAGTTCTTC. Its translation is CASRHIAGGAYNEQFF. The variable domain in full, completed from reference TRBV19 and TRBJ2-1, reads DGGITQSPKYLFRKEGQNVTLSCEQNLNHDAMYWYRQDPGQGLRLIYYSQIVNDFQKGDIAEGYSVSREKKESFPLTVTSAQKNPTAFYLCASRHIAGGAYNEQFFGPGTRLTVL.

This sequence joins TRBV5-5 and TRBJ2-7; D is undetermined. V gave up 4 bases and J gave up 5 bases, with 16 bases separating them. Looked up from germline, CDR1 is SGHKS and CDR2 is YYEKEE (reference sequence). The CDR3 runs to 14 residues. The CDR3 nucleotides are TGTGCCAGCAGCCCCGGACGGTTTATGGACGAGCAGTACTTC. It translates to CASSPGRFMDEQYF.

Worth noting for this clone: Other nucleotide sequences in the sample specify the same CDR3. The CDR3 coding sequence is TGTGCCAGTAGTAAACAGCGGGAGCCGAGGGATACGCAGTATTTT. Protein sequence: CASSKQREPRDTQYF. This chain uses TRBV19 with TRBJ2-3, with 8 bases aligning to TRBD2. The CDR3 sequence is 15 residues long. Germline V gene lookup returns CDR1 LNHDA and CDR2 SQIVND (reference sequence). Germline trimming cut 4 bases from V and 6 bases from J; bases unmatched to any gene: 9.

CDR3 amino acids: CASSQSAGGGYEQYF. The CDR3 DNA sequence: TGTGCCAGCTCGCAGAGCGCAGGGGGGGGCTACGAGCAGTACTTC. The chain employs TRBV18 and TRBJ2-7; either TRBD1 or TRBD2 may fit D (7 bases each). Deletions cut 6 bases from V and 3 bases from J, with 18 bases between. The CDR3 is made up of 15 amino acids. Germline V gives CDR1 KGHSH, CDR2 LQKENI.

The chain joins TRBV6-5 to TRBJ1-2; 7 nucleotides match TRBD1. Trimming at V came to 9 bases and at J to 8 bases, leaving 12 bases not matched to a gene. Looked up from germline, CDR1 is MNHEY and CDR2 is SVGAGI. This CDR3 contains 13 residues. CDR3 sequence: CASSQGPSSGYTF. The CDR3, as DNA: TGTGCCAGTTCACAGGGGCCGAGCTCGGGCTACACCTTC.

J is TRBJ1-4 and V is TRBV7-9; D is unclear. The CDR3 spans 15 residues. V was clipped by 4 bases and J by 7 bases, with 16 bases between them. Germline V CDR1 and CDR2: SEHNR, FQNEAQ (reference sequence). The CDR3 loop reads CASSYGEVGIEKLFF. In nucleotides, the CDR3 is TGTGCCAGCAGCTACGGTGAGGTGGGGATTGAAAAACTGTTTTTT.

The CDR3 bases are TGCGCCAGCACCGCCTATCAGGCAGGGGACGTCGGGAACACTGAAGCTTTCTTT. Its translation is CASTAYQAGDVGNTEAFF. The J gene is TRBJ1-1, the V gene TRBV5-1; D perhaps matches TRBD1 (6 bases). Trimming cost V 6 bases and J 1 base, with 25 bases left between them. Germline assignment: CDR1 SGHRS and CDR2 YFSETQ. This CDR3 region has 18 residues.

This clone came up once. This chain connects TRBV6-2 or TRBV6-3 to TRBJ2-7; 9 bases match TRBD1. The germline V gene encodes CDR1 MNHEY and CDR2 SVGEGT. The CDR3 loop spans 14 amino acids. V shed 3 bases and J 2 bases; nucleotides not matched to a gene: 2. CDR3 sequence: CASSYRQGAYEQYF. The CDR3 bases are TGTGCCAGCAGTTATCGACAGGGGGCCTACGAGCAGTACTTC.

This chain uses TRBV11-2 with TRBJ2-7; a weak D match, TRBD1 (6 bases). Trimming pared 4 bases from V and 6 bases from J, leaving 13 bases between. Per the germline V gene, CDR1 is SGHAT and CDR2 is FQNNGV. The CDR3 totals 13 residues. In nucleotides, the CDR3 is TGTGCCAGCAGCTACAGGGTCCTCCTCGAGCAGTACTTC. Amino acids: CASSYRVLLEQYF.

V usage is TRBV5-1 and J usage is TRBJ2-3; D is undetermined. Germline lookup yields CDR1 SGHRS and CDR2 YFSETQ. Trimming left V 3 bases short and J 7 bases short, with 15 bases between. This CDR3 is 14 amino acids long. Here the CDR3 DNA reads TGCGCCAGCAGCTGGCTGGTCGGGCAAAATACGCAGTATTTT. It encodes CASSWLVGQNTQYF.

This chain connects TRBV11-2 to TRBJ1-2; 8 nucleotides match TRBD1. This CDR3 is built from 12 residues. CDR1 is SGHAT and CDR2 is FQNNGV in the germline V gene. V was clipped by 3 bases and J by 8 bases; unmatched bases: 2. The DNA for the CDR3 is TGTGCCAGCAGCTTCCGACAGGGGGGCTACACCTTC. It translates to CASSFRQGGYTF.

This chain uses TRBV11-3 with TRBJ1-1; TRBD1 is a possible D gene (6 bases). Germline V CDR1 and CDR2: SGHNT, YENEEA. The CDR3 runs to 16 residues. Trimming took 0 bases from V and 1 from J, leaving 12 bases between them. CDR3 bases: TGTGCCAGCAGCTTAGACGGCGGACAGCCGAACACTGAAGCTTTCTTT. Translated: CASSLDGGQPNTEAFF.

The chain is built from TRBV19 and TRBJ1-2; D remains unclear. This CDR3 has 15 residues. CDR1 and CDR2 from the germline V gene are LNHDA and SQIVND (reference sequence). Trimming removed 5 bases at V and 4 bases at J, with 17 bases between. The CDR3: CASSPEVREIYGYTF. In nucleotides, the CDR3 is TGTGCCAGTAGTCCCGAAGTTAGGGAAATCTATGGCTACACCTTC.